Listed here is a single TCR beta chain. As yet, its antigen is unknown. CDR1 and CDR2 from the germline V gene are SGHDT and YYEEEE. V lost 0 bases and J lost 4, with 7 bases in between. The CDR3 spans 13 residues. Though nominally healthy at sampling, donors likely had unrecorded immune exposures. These data originate in a study of cytomegalovirus exposure and HLA in healthy donors. At the level of the study: As an earlier analysis found, 150 million to 200 million T cells yielded some 120 million unique TCR beta sequences.

Study-wide results and limits: The study had only CMV serostatus as immune exposure information. In a later analysis, TCR beta V- and J-gene trimming showed a link to a missense DCLRE1C variant.

It was with 60 Vbeta and 13 Jbeta primers that the PCR ran. Using immunoSEQ multiplex PCR, the repertoire was profiled, and TCRdb retains in-frame clones only, with some absent. In the table there are more than 85,000 clones, over 65% of which are singletons. This TCR was sampled from a man aged 35-49 years in good health and CMV-seronegative. Sequenced: PBMCs. The rearrangement joins TRBV5-6 to TRBJ1-1; maybe TRBD1 (6 bases). As DNA, the CDR3 is TGTGCCAGCAGCTTGGACAGGGTCACTGAAGCTTTCTTT. It yields the protein CASSLDRVTEAFF.